This entry concerns a single T cell receptor beta chain. The antigen remains unidentified. Distinct nucleotide sequences in the sample also encode this CDR3. The sample's time point: baseline, week 1 (first vaccination visit). Treatment noted: pre-vaccination baseline after standard-of-care therapy. The sample is drawn from a study of a mutant IDH1 vaccine in newly diagnosed glioma. Whole-study findings and limits: Changes to the top peripheral T cell clonotypes appeared unrelated to pseudoprogression.

Produced via immunoSEQ multiplex PCR; TCRdb's table is partial and in-frame only. Among 80,000 to 100,000 clones listed, around 80% were seen once. Germline assignment: CDR1 MNHEY and CDR2 SVGAGI. This CDR3 spans 14 amino acids. The V and J ends lost 0 bases and 1 base respectively, with 6 bases between them. V and J are TRBV6-5 and TRBJ1-1, with D unresolved. The receptor's source is a man between 35 and 55 years old with glioma. Sequencing was performed on PBMCs, taken from a glioma patient treated with radiotherapy, temozolomide or both. Here the CDR3 DNA reads TGTGCCAGCAGTTACTCCGGAGGGAACACTGAAGCTTTCTTT. It yields the protein CASSYSGGNTEAFF.